This TCR beta chain was found in a study of lymphopenia after photon versus proton radiotherapy (dated by TCRdb to between 2018 and 2021). Notes on the research overall: The study compared the immunological effects of photon versus proton radiation therapy in patients with gastrointestinal tumors who developed high-grade lymphopenia. The goal of the study was to characterize the differences between the two radiation modalities in how they affect the immune system. The cohort included more than 15 patients with gastrointestinal tumors who developed lymphopenia after receiving either photon or proton therapy. Results and caveats for the whole study, not just this receptor: Across the cohort, among patients who died, a greater drop in TCR diversity after the nadir was inversely correlated with overall survival time. Once the lymphocyte count had reached its nadir, the repertoires of photon-treated patients showed oligoclonal expansion, particularly of CD8+ Temra cells, and this expansion drove the decline in diversity. The authors looked at the survival association only in patients who died, and they framed better survival with proton therapy as a possibility rather than a demonstrated result. Relative stability during treatment was observed in proton-treated patients, whereas loss of naive T cells and TCR diversity and gain of effector/memory populations were observed in photon-treated patients.

Library method: the immunoSEQ multiplex PCR assay. Alongside multiparametric flow cytometry, deep sequencing of rearranged TCR beta loci was used to profile the T cell repertoires. Held by TCRdb, this immuneACCESS table contains in-frame sequences only and omits some clones. Under half of the omission traces to an unresolved V gene where checked; the cause of the rest is unknown. For this sample the table gives approximately 66,000 clones, of which 70% to 90% were detected only once. About 2% of the sample belongs to the ten largest clones. Concerning this clone: Its antigen is unknown. Base qualities are not recorded, but no much larger clone differs from it by a single base.

The germline V gene supplies CDR1 SGHAT and CDR2 FQNNGV. Clipping removes 1 base from V and 3 bases from J, with 2 as the unmatched junction base count. There are 14 amino acids in the CDR3, from cysteine to phenylalanine inclusive. The kept DNA is CDR3 alone, 42 bases in frame from the first base. The receptor was isolated from a man in his forties with gastric cancer. The chain is assembled from TRBV11-2 and TRBJ2-7, with 8 central nucleotides matching TRBD1. The material sequenced was peripheral blood, taken from a patient treated with photon-based radiotherapy. The bases read TGTGCCAGCAGCTTAGGACAGGGGTTCTACGAGCAGTACTTC. Translated, this is CASSLGQGFYEQYF.